The 22 T cell receptor beta chains below come from one sample, sequenced in a study of long-term antiretroviral therapy in people with HIV. Survey level was the resolution at which the v3.0 immunoSEQ assay ran. TCRdb keeps only in-frame clones here, not all; method: immunoSEQ multiplex PCR. The sample consists of some 28,000 clones, about 95% of them appearing once. Sequenced material: unsorted PBMCs, taken 5.3 years after starting antiretroviral therapy. Receptors were obtained from a man aged 45-65 years with HIV.

The table lists this clone with a count of one. The rearrangement uses TRBV7-6 and TRBJ2-3, with D unclear. Per the germline V gene, CDR1 is SGHVS and CDR2 is FNYEAQ. The CDR3 spans 16 residues. Deletions cut 0 bases from V and 0 bases from J, with 10 bases between. The CDR3 DNA reads as TGTGCCAGCAGCTTAGCCCAGACCTCTAGCACAGATACGCAGTATTTT. Protein product: CASSLAQTSSTDTQYF.

The chain couples TRBV6-1 to TRBJ1-2; 7 positions match TRBD1. Looked up from germline, CDR1 is MNHNS and CDR2 is SASEGT. With V trimmed by 2 bases and J by 2 bases, 2 bases remained unmatched. CDR3 size: 14 residues. This chain's CDR3 is CASSELGQNYGYTF. The DNA of the CDR3 is TGTGCCAGCAGTGAATTGGGACAGAACTATGGCTACACCTTC.

The V and J genes are TRBV11-2 and TRBJ2-4; perhaps D is TRBD1 or TRBD2 (6 bases each). The V end lost 4 bases, the J end lost 8 bases, and 21 bases lay between the germline ends. CDR3 size: 16 residues. Per the germline V gene, CDR1 is SGHAT and CDR2 is FQNNGV. CDR3 in amino acids: CASSSAEGGTADIQYF. In DNA form, the CDR3 reads TGTGCCAGCAGCTCGGCGGAGGGGGGAACGGCGGACATTCAGTACTTC.

The rearrangement uses TRBV27 and TRBJ1-6, with no clear D. This CDR3 region has 16 residues. Trimming shortened V by 3 bases and J by 7 bases, and 16 bases separated the two germline ends. Germline values: CDR1 MNHEY, CDR2 SMNVEV (reference sequence). In DNA form, the CDR3 reads TGTGCCAGCAGTTTGCAGAGCGCAAACGAAAATTCACCCCTCCACTTT. The encoded protein is CASSLQSANENSPLHF.

The gene calls are TRBV6-1 and TRBJ1-2; no reliable D call. Trimming took 6 bases from V and 4 from J, leaving 15 bases between them. CDR3 size: 14 residues. CDR1 MNHNS and CDR2 SASEGT come from the germline V gene. The CDR3 nucleotides read TGTGCCAGCAGACAAAAGCTAGACCCCTATGGCTACACCTTC. It is translated as CASRQKLDPYGYTF.

The chain joins TRBV27 to TRBJ1-1, with 7 bases identical to TRBD1. The CDR3 is made up of 15 amino acids. V gave up 5 bases and J gave up 0 bases; unmatched junction bases: 6. CDR1 and CDR2 (germline): MNHEY, SMNVEV (reference sequence). In DNA, the CDR3 is TGTGCCAGCAGTCAGGGGGTTTCCATGAACACTGAAGCTTTCTTT. The encoded protein is CASSQGVSMNTEAFF.

The chain is built from TRBV21-1 and TRBJ2-7; the table's D call, TRBD1, was not checked against the DNA. TRBV21-1 is a listed pseudogene. CDR3 length: 13 amino acids. The CDR3 region is CASSKARFYEQYF. In DNA form, the CDR3 reads TGTGCCAGCAGCAAGGCCCGATTTTACGAGCAGTACTTC.

The rearrangement uses TRBV2 and TRBJ2-6; D ambiguous. V lost 7 bases and J 0 bases, leaving 7 bases between the germline ends. This CDR3 has 14 residues. Germline lookup yields CDR1 SNHLY and CDR2 FYNNEI. The chain's CDR3 is CASKWASGANVLTF. The CDR3 coding sequence is TGTGCCAGCAAGTGGGCCTCTGGGGCCAACGTCCTGACTTTC.

The rearrangement uses TRBV6-5 and TRBJ2-7, with 9 bases that match TRBD2. The CDR3 length is 15 residues. Per germline, CDR1 MNHEY and CDR2 SVGAGI. With 2 bases clipped from V and 0 bases from J, the junction kept 2 bases outside the gene matches. The CDR3: CASSYGAGGSYEQYF. Here the CDR3 DNA reads TGTGCCAGCAGTTACGGAGCGGGGGGCTCCTACGAGCAGTACTTC.

The chain links TRBV9 to TRBJ2-1; 10 positions match TRBD2. V was clipped by 3 bases and J by 10 bases; unmatched bases: 10. Germline loops: CDR1 SGDLS, CDR2 YYNGEE. CDR3 length: 15 residues. CDR3 amino acids: CASSAPERGGVEQFF. CDR3 sequence (DNA): TGTGCCAGCAGCGCCCCCGAGCGGGGGGGCGTGGAGCAGTTCTTC.

The chain recombines TRBV5-1 with TRBJ2-1; no reliable D call. The CDR3 extends over 15 amino acids. The V and J ends lost 0 bases and 2 bases respectively, with 9 bases between them. Germline V gene lookup returns CDR1 SGHRS and CDR2 YFSETQ. CDR3 sequence (DNA): TGCGCCAGCAGCTTGGGTGACCCCGCCTACAATGAGCAGTTCTTC. As protein: CASSLGDPAYNEQFF.

V and J are TRBV11-2 and TRBJ2-1; TRBD1 agrees at 8 bases. CDR1 SGHAT and CDR2 FQNNGV come from the germline V gene. The CDR3 has 15 residues. Germline trimming cut 1 base from V and 4 bases from J; bases unmatched to any gene: 3. CDR3 in DNA: TGTGCCAGCAGCTTAGCGAGGACAGGGTACAATGAGCAGTTCTTC. Its protein product is CASSLARTGYNEQFF.

This rearrangement joins TRBV5-1 to TRBJ2-1; D ambiguous. The CDR3 has 12 residues. V gave up 2 bases and J gave up 6 bases, with 6 bases separating them. From germline, CDR1 is SGHRS and CDR2 YFSETQ. As DNA, the CDR3 is TGCGCCAGCAGCTTTTTTTCCAATGAGCAGTTCTTC. It specifies CASSFFSNEQFF.

Only one count was recorded for this clone. This chain uses TRBV27 with TRBJ2-1; D might be TRBD1 or TRBD2, each matching 5 bases. Germline V CDR1 and CDR2: MNHEY, SMNVEV (reference sequence). V was cut by 4 bases and J by 6 bases, with 16 bases left in between. The CDR3 is made up of 15 amino acids. CDR3 loop: CASSYDWSGSNEQFF. The CDR3 nucleotides are TGTGCCAGCAGTTATGACTGGTCAGGGAGCAATGAGCAGTTCTTC.

CDR3 sequence reads: CASSKDAWGEKLFF. For the CDR3, the DNA is TGTGCCAGTAGTAAGGACGCTTGGGGGGAAAAACTGTTTTTT. The chain has TRBV19 and TRBJ1-4, with D possibly matching TRBD1 (5 bases). Trimming cost V 4 bases and J 8 bases, with 14 bases left between them. Germline CDR1 is LNHDA and CDR2 is SQIVND (reference sequence). The CDR3 is 14 residues long.

The V and J genes are TRBV5-4 and TRBJ2-1, with D perhaps TRBD1 (6 bases). Between the trimmed V and J ends, which lost 4 bases and 6 bases, there was a span of 17 bases. The CDR3 consists of 15 residues. Germline V gene lookup returns CDR1 SGHNT and CDR2 YYREEE (reference sequence). CDR3: CASSTPTGPPNEQFF. For the CDR3, the DNA is TGTGCCAGCAGCACCCCGACAGGTCCCCCCAATGAGCAGTTCTTC.

The rearrangement joins TRBV28 to TRBJ2-3, with 9 positions matching TRBD1. Germline loops: CDR1 MDHEN, CDR2 SYDVKM. J was trimmed by 1 base and V by 7 bases; bases with no gene match: 9. This CDR3 spans 16 amino acids. The CDR3 protein is CASKTGGPLGTDTQYF. As DNA, the CDR3 is TGTGCCAGCAAAACAGGGGGCCCCTTGGGCACAGATACGCAGTATTTT.

The chain couples TRBV30 to TRBJ1-2, with D tentatively TRBD1 (5 bases). Trimming removed 3 bases from V and 6 bases from J, with 8 bases in between. The CDR3 length is 11 residues. CDR1 GTSNPN and CDR2 SVGIG come from the germline V gene (reference sequence). This CDR3 is CAWRRGNGYTF. CDR3 DNA: TGTGCCTGGAGGCGGGGGAATGGCTACACCTTC.

This rearrangement joins TRBV14 to TRBJ2-7; D gene ambiguous. The CDR3 covers 17 residues. Trimming stripped 0 bases from V and 0 bases from J, with 15 bases between. The germline V gene has CDR1 SGHDN and CDR2 FVKESK. DNA of the CDR3: TGTGCCAGCAGCCAAGATTTGCTGGGGTACCGCTCCTACGAGCAGTACTTC. As protein: CASSQDLLGYRSYEQYF.

The rearrangement uses TRBV27 and TRBJ1-2, with TRBD1 matching over 9 bases. Germline V CDR1 and CDR2: MNHEY, SMNVEV (reference sequence). After removal of 4 bases from V and 8 bases from J, the junction contained 5 bases not matched to a gene. The CDR3 length is 13 residues. CDR3 sequence (DNA): TGTGCCAGCAGTTACAGGGGGCGCGGAGGCTACACCTTC. It is translated as CASSYRGRGGYTF.

This rearrangement joins TRBV29-1 to TRBJ1-5; tentatively, D is TRBD1 (5 bases). The V gene lost 4 bases and the J gene lost 7 bases, with 14 bases spanning the gap. Germline-derived CDR1 and CDR2 are SQVTM and ANQGSEA. The CDR3 contains 13 residues. CDR3 sequence: CSVAAGTWQPQHF. CDR3 sequence (DNA): TGCAGCGTTGCAGCAGGGACTTGGCAGCCCCAGCATTTT. Filled out from reference TRBV29-1 and TRBJ1-5, the complete variable domain reads SAVISQKPSRDICQRGTSLTIQCQVDSQVTMMFWYRQQPGQSLTLIATANQGSEATYESGFVIDKFPISRPNLTFSTLTVSNMSPEDSSIYLCSVAAGTWQPQHFGDGTRLSIL.

The CDR3: CASSDSWTSRNEQFF. CDR3 nucleotide sequence: TGTGCCAGCAGTGACTCCTGGACTAGCAGAAATGAGCAGTTCTTC. The chain joins TRBV6-1 to TRBJ2-1; 8 bases line up with TRBD2. Trimming removed 3 bases from V and 7 bases from J; junction bases left unmatched: 8. Germline V CDR1 and CDR2: MNHNS, SASEGT. The CDR3 extends over 15 amino acids.